This T cell receptor beta chain was identified during a study of breast tumors, draining lymph nodes, adjacent tissues. The study's findings and limits: Data only fit, rather than demonstrated, lymph node origin of most tumor T cells. Findings are consistent with lymph node origin and intratumoral expansion of most tumor T cells. Compared with basal-like, luminal-like tumors shared significantly more repertoire with nontumor tissue. Tumor repertoires ranked between lymph nodes and nontumor tissue in diversity, with V and J gene preferences.

Axillary draining lymph nodes of breast cancer patients supplied the node samples. Each CDR3 protein is one row after TCRdb ran MiXCR on the multiplex PCR reads. The sample carries approximately 280,000 distinct CDR3 sequences, around 30% recorded once. This clonotype came up many times. The target antigen is unknown. This sequence originates from a female donor with breast cancer. Some clones in this sample may be carry-over from other donors' samples. Sample: axillary lymph node tissue.

The CDR3 region is CASSVIAGGFDNEQFF. The CDR3 DNA reads as TGTGCCAGCAGCGTAATAGCGGGAGGGTTCGACAATGAGCAGTTCTTC. V is TRBV9 and J is TRBJ2-1; 11 bases line up with TRBD2. The CDR3 is 16 residues long. Germline trimming cut 1 base from V and 5 bases from J; bases unmatched to any gene: 5. Per germline, CDR1 SGDLS and CDR2 YYNGEE.